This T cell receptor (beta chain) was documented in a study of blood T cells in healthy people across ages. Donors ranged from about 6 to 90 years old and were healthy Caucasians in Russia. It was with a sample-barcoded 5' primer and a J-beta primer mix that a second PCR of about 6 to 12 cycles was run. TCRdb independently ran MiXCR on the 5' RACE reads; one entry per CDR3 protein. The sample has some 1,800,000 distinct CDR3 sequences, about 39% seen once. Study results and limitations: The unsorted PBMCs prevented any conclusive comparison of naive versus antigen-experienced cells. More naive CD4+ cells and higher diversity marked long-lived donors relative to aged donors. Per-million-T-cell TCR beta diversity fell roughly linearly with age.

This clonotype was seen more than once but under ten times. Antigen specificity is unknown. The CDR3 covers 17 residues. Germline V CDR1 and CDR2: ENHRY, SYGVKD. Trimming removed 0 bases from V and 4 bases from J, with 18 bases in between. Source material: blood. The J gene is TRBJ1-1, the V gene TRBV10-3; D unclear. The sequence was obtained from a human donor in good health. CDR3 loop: CAISESAPRGAITEAFF. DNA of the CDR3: TGTGCCATCAGTGAGTCGGCTCCCCGAGGCGCGATCACTGAAGCTTTCTTT.